The present T cell receptor (beta chain) was sequenced within a study of cytomegalovirus exposure and HLA in healthy donors. Germline CDR1 reads MNHEY; CDR2 reads SVGAGI. Trimming stripped 4 bases from V and 5 bases from J, with 8 bases between. The CDR3 has 12 residues. Both 60 Vbeta primers and 13 Jbeta primers went into the PCR. Sequenced by immunoSEQ multiplex PCR; TCRdb stores in-frame clones only, minus some. The sample contains approximately 120,000 clones, approximately 78% of which appear only once. The sequenced sample consisted of PBMCs. The rearrangement links TRBV6-5 to TRBJ2-5; no clear D. The TCR originated in a woman aged 25-40 years in good health and CMV-seronegative. The CDR3 DNA follows: TGTGCCAGCAGTTCCTACCGGGAGACCCAGTACTTC. It encodes CASSSYRETQYF.